These 14 T cell receptor beta chains came from one sample sequenced in a study of shared clonotypes between healthy human individuals. Sequencing used immunoSEQ multiplex PCR; TCRdb keeps in-frame clones, though not all of them. Altogether roughly 1,800,000 clones are present, about 95% being singletons, with the ten largest covering 0.95% to 1.5%. Naive CD8 cells lacked CD45RO and underwent positive selection for CCR7, leaving out terminally differentiated effector memory CD45RA+ cells. The sequencing input was naive CD8+ T cells sorted from blood. These receptors originate from a man aged 18 to 29 in good health.

The sample holds one count of this clone. The chain links TRBV2 to TRBJ1-1; the D gene is possibly TRBD1 (6 bases). The CDR3 runs 15 residues. Germline-derived CDR1 and CDR2 are SNHLY and FYNNEI. Between the trimmed V and J ends, which lost 6 bases and 4 bases, there was a span of 18 bases. The CDR3 loop reads CASRVIEEQGTEAFF. The CDR3 nucleotides are TGTGCCAGCAGGGTTATAGAGGAACAGGGCACTGAAGCTTTCTTT.

The rearrangement links TRBV6-5 to TRBJ2-1; 8 bases are shared with TRBD2. Germline V gives CDR1 MNHEY, CDR2 SVGAGI. The CDR3 is made up of 14 amino acids. V gave up 2 bases and J gave up 8 bases; unmatched junction bases: 5. The CDR3 nucleotides read TGTGCCAGCAGTTACGCAGGACTAGCCCATGAGCAGTTCTTC. Protein sequence: CASSYAGLAHEQFF.

A note on this clone: Other DNA sequences in the same sample also yield this CDR3. The chain is built from TRBV4-3 and TRBJ2-7; 10 bases map to TRBD2. This CDR3 has 15 residues. CDR1 is LGHNA, CDR2 YSLEER, per germline. V dropped 1 base and J dropped 5; count of bases not matched to a gene: 5. CDR3 nucleotide sequence: TGCGCCAGCAGCCAAGCGAGCGGGAGGGCGCACGAGCAGTACTTC. Encoded protein: CASSQASGRAHEQYF.

This clone turned up a few times. V is TRBV5-1 and J is TRBJ2-3, with D possibly being TRBD1 (6 bases). V was cut by 1 base and J by 0 bases, with 6 bases left in between. There are 14 residues in the CDR3. Per germline, CDR1 SGHRS and CDR2 YFSETQ. CDR3 protein: CASSLTGSTDTQYF. The DNA of the CDR3 is TGCGCCAGCAGCTTGACAGGGAGCACAGATACGCAGTATTTT.

This rearrangement joins TRBV15 to TRBJ2-4; possibly TRBD2 for D (5 bases). Trimming left V 4 bases short and J 6 bases short, with 19 bases between. Germline V gene sequence: CDR1 LNHNV, CDR2 YYDKDF (reference sequence). The CDR3 spans 16 residues. CDR3 sequence: CATSTWTEETGNIQYF. CDR3 sequence (DNA): TGTGCCACCAGCACCTGGACGGAGGAGACGGGAAACATTCAGTACTTC.

The CDR3 nucleotides are TGTGCCAGCAGTCCCCGGGCGTCCCCCTACGAGCAGTACTTC. Protein sequence: CASSPRASPYEQYF. The chain links TRBV6-5 to TRBJ2-7; D ambiguous. The V gene's germline CDR1 is MNHEY and CDR2 SVGAGI. V was pared by 5 bases and J by 2 bases, with 13 bases between. The CDR3 has 14 amino acids.

V and J are TRBV6-1 and TRBJ2-5; 7 nucleotides align to TRBD1. CDR3 length equals 15 residues. Germline CDR1 reads MNHNS; CDR2 reads SASEGT. The ends lost 10 bases at V and 5 bases at J; junction bases unmatched: 16. This CDR3 is CAIPTRQGPGETQYF. CDR3 nucleotides: TGTGCCATCCCCACGCGACAGGGTCCGGGGGAGACCCAGTACTTC.

J is TRBJ2-5 and V is TRBV29-1; D gene unclear. The CDR3 totals 15 residues. Trimming shortened V by 3 bases and J by 0 bases, and 14 bases separated the two germline ends. The germline V gene has CDR1 SQVTM and CDR2 ANQGSEA. The CDR3 spells CSVDSRIHYQETQYF. In DNA, the CDR3 is TGCAGCGTTGACTCCAGGATCCACTACCAAGAGACCCAGTACTTC.

As concerns this clone: The sample holds other DNA sequences that translate to the same CDR3. V gene TRBV9 combines with J gene TRBJ2-2, with D possibly being TRBD2 (5 bases). The CDR3 runs to 15 residues. V was cut by 0 bases and J by 4 bases, with 10 bases left in between. Germline CDR1 and CDR2: SGDLS and YYNGEE. CDR3 nucleotide sequence: TGTGCCAGCAGCGTAGACGTAGGGAGCACCGGGGAGCTGTTTTTT. This codes for CASSVDVGSTGELFF.

V usage is TRBV20-1 and J usage is TRBJ1-2; 8 bases fit TRBD1. CDR3 length: 11 residues. Germline CDR1 reads DFQATT; CDR2 reads SNEGSKA (reference sequence). The V and J ends lost 6 bases and 8 bases, in that order; junction bases with no gene match: 5. CDR3: CSAETGDGYTF. The CDR3 bases are TGCAGTGCGGAGACAGGGGACGGCTACACCTTC.

The chain is built from TRBV9 and TRBJ1-1; D perhaps matches TRBD1 (6 bases). V shed 4 bases and J shed 0 bases, with 13 bases lying between them. Germline lookup yields CDR1 SGDLS and CDR2 YYNGEE. This CDR3 region has 15 residues. The chain's CDR3 is CASSPTGTLNTEAFF. CDR3 bases: TGTGCCAGCAGCCCCACCGGGACACTGAACACTGAAGCTTTCTTT.

Concerning this clone: The DNA is left out, because the CDR3 cannot be placed on it with certainty; the CDR3 is given as TCRdb lists it. The chain couples TRBV12-2 to TRBJ1-4; TRBD1, the table's D call, lacks a check against the DNA. TRBV12-2 is annotated as a pseudogene. The CDR3 is 21 amino acids long, termini counted. CDR3 residues: CASRLVSTVGQGIVANEKLFF.

The V gene is TRBV11-2, the J gene TRBJ2-3; 9 nucleotides line up with TRBD2. This CDR3 is 14 amino acids long. Germline V gene data show CDR1 as SGHAT and CDR2 as FQNNGV. The V and J ends lost 1 base and 5 bases, in that order; junction bases with no gene match: 1. The CDR3 protein is CASSLGRGGDTQYF. Written as DNA, the CDR3 is TGTGCCAGCAGCTTAGGGCGGGGGGGAGATACGCAGTATTTT.

The chain joins TRBV5-1 to TRBJ1-1; 8 bases align to TRBD1. The V gene end was trimmed by 4 bases and the J gene end by 5 bases; junction bases not matched to a gene: 4. This CDR3 contains 13 residues. Germline V gene lookup returns CDR1 SGHRS and CDR2 YFSETQ. CDR3 protein: CASSQTGETEAFF. CDR3 bases: TGCGCCAGCAGCCAGACAGGGGAGACTGAAGCTTTCTTT. The full variable domain, rest sourced from reference TRBV5-1 and TRBJ1-1, is KAGVTQTPRYLIKTRGQQVTLSCSPISGHRSVSWYQQTPGQGLQFLFEYFSETQRNKGNFPGRFSGRQFSNSRSEMNVSTLELGDSALYLCASSQTGETEAFFGQGTRLTVV.